The 8 T cell receptor beta chains below come from one sample, sequenced in a study of blood T cell repertoires in COVID-19. Sequenced by immunoSEQ multiplex PCR; TCRdb stores in-frame clones only, minus some. The sample has 250,000 to 300,000 clones, around 83% seen once. Sequencing was performed on peripheral blood. These receptors came from a man between 18 and 35 years old with active or convalescent COVID-19.

The gene calls are TRBV12-5 and TRBJ1-2; possibly TRBD1 for D (6 bases). The germline CDR1 and CDR2 sequences are LGHNT and FRNRAP. This CDR3 contains 15 residues. Trimming removed 7 bases from V and 8 bases from J, with 23 bases in between. The CDR3 nucleotides are TGTGCTAGTGACCCCGGGACAAGGGCTTTGTGGGGCTACACCTTC. It yields the protein CASDPGTRALWGYTF.

The sample holds one count of this clone. The genes are TRBV2 and TRBJ2-3; D is uncertain. Deletions cut 7 bases from V and 1 base from J, with 9 bases between. The CDR3 is 13 amino acids. Germline loops: CDR1 SNHLY, CDR2 FYNNEI. CDR3 nucleotide sequence: TGTGCCAGCATCCAGGCCCGCACAGATACGCAGTATTTT. Translated, it gives CASIQARTDTQYF.

This clone occurred once. The chain combines TRBV6-5 with TRBJ1-1, with 7 bases that match TRBD1. V lost 5 bases, J lost 6 bases, and 6 bases stayed unmatched. The germline V gene encodes CDR1 MNHEY and CDR2 SVGAGI. This CDR3 is 13 amino acids long. Written as DNA, the CDR3 is TGTGCCAGCAGTAGAACAGGGGTAGCTGAAGCTTTCTTT. This codes for CASSRTGVAEAFF.

V is TRBV7-9 and J is TRBJ2-3, with TRBD1 identical over 10 bases. J was trimmed by 5 bases and V by 3 bases; bases with no gene match: 5. This CDR3 has 15 residues. Germline values: CDR1 SEHNR, CDR2 FQNEAQ (reference sequence). In nucleotides, the CDR3 is TGTGCCAGCAGCTTCGGACAGGGGGATAGAGATACGCAGTATTTT. Translated: CASSFGQGDRDTQYF.

The chain couples TRBV5-4 to TRBJ1-2, with 7 bases fitting TRBD1. This CDR3 has 14 amino acids. V gave up 4 bases and J gave up 1 base; unmatched junction bases: 4. Germline V lookup: CDR1 SGHNT, CDR2 YYREEE (reference sequence). CDR3: CASSPGTDNYGYTF. The CDR3 bases are TGTGCCAGCAGCCCCGGGACAGATAACTATGGCTACACCTTC.

The chain employs TRBV7-8 and TRBJ1-2; TRBD1 agrees at 7 bases. The CDR3 has 15 amino acids. With V trimmed by 6 bases and J by 5 bases, 12 bases remained unmatched. CDR1 SGHVS and CDR2 FQNEAQ come from the germline V gene. The CDR3 loop reads CASSVTGQSFYGYTF. The CDR3 nucleotides read TGTGCCAGCAGTGTGACGGGACAGAGCTTTTATGGCTACACCTTC.

The rearrangement links TRBV29-1 to TRBJ2-5, with 9 nucleotides matching TRBD1. Germline lookup yields CDR1 SQVTM and CDR2 ANQGSEA. Germline trimming cut 6 bases from V and 4 bases from J; bases unmatched to any gene: 6. The CDR3 covers 13 residues. The CDR3 bases are TGCAGCGTCTCCCTACAGGGGGCAGAGACCCAGTACTTC. This codes for CSVSLQGAETQYF.

The CDR3 bases are TGTGCCAGCAGCTTAGACGGAGAGACCCAGTACTTC. This codes for CASSLDGETQYF. This sequence joins TRBV7-2 and TRBJ2-5; D unresolved. The CDR3 contains 12 residues. Trimming shortened V by 1 base and J by 4 bases, and 4 bases separated the two germline ends. Germline V gene lookup returns CDR1 SGHTA and CDR2 FQGNSA.